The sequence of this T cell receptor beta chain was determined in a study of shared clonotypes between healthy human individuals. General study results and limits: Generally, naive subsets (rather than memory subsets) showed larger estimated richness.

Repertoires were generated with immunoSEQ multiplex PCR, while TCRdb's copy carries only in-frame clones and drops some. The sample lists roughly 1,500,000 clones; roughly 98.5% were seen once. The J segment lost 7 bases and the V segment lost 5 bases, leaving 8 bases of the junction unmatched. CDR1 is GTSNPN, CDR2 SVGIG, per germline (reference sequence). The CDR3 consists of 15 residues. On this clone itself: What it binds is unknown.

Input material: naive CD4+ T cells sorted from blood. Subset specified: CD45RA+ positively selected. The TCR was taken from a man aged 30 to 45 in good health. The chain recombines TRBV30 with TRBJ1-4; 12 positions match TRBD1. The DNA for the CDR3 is TGTGCCTGGGACCGGGACAGGGGGCGTAGTGAAAAACTGTTTTTT. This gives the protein CAWDRDRGRSEKLFF. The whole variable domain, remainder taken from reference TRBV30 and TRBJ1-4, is SQTIHQWPATLVQPVGSPLSLECTVEGTSNPNLYWYRQAAGRGLQLLFYSVGIGQISSEVPQNLSASRPQDRQFILSSKKLLLSDSGFYLCAWDRDRGRSEKLFFGSGTQLSVL.